These 27 T cell receptor beta chains were all obtained from the same sample, sequenced in a study of T cell responses to AZD1222 COVID-19 vaccine. Assay: immunoSEQ multiplex PCR; the TCRdb copy retains only in-frame clones and omits some. The table has approximately 170,000 clones, less than 95% seen once. The material sequenced was peripheral blood, taken on day 0 of AZD1222 vaccination. These receptors were collected from an adult in good health.

The chain carries TRBV10-2 and TRBJ2-3; no definite D call. V was cut by 4 bases and J by 4 bases, with 12 bases left in between. In germline, CDR1 is WSHSY, CDR2 SAAADI. The CDR3 runs to 14 residues. CDR3 amino acids: CASSVSNRADTQYF. The CDR3 DNA reads as TGCGCCAGCAGTGTCTCCAATAGGGCAGATACGCAGTATTTT.

The chain joins TRBV28 to TRBJ1-5; 7 nucleotides agree with TRBD1. Germline-derived CDR1 and CDR2 are MDHEN and SYDVKM. V lost 3 bases and J lost 6; bases outside the gene matches: 8. The CDR3 loop spans 15 amino acids. The CDR3 loop reads CASSLDAGGRQPQHF. The CDR3 DNA is TGTGCCAGCAGTTTGGATGCAGGGGGACGTCAGCCCCAGCATTTT.

Only a few counts were recorded for this clone. The rearrangement uses TRBV18 and TRBJ2-1; D call uncertain. Trimming cost V 6 bases and J 9 bases, with 18 bases left between them. The germline V gene encodes CDR1 KGHSH and CDR2 LQKENI. The CDR3 is made up of 14 amino acids. The CDR3 reads CASSPSDPRSEQFF. CDR3 nucleotide sequence: TGTGCCAGCTCCCCATCGGACCCAAGAAGTGAGCAGTTCTTC.

The chain is built from TRBV27 and TRBJ2-5, with 7 bases aligning to TRBD1. Trimming at V came to 3 bases and at J to 2 bases, leaving 6 bases not matched to a gene. Germline-derived CDR1 and CDR2 are MNHEY and SMNVEV (reference sequence). This CDR3 has 15 residues. CDR3 sequence: CASSFLRGRQETQYF. The CDR3 DNA sequence: TGTGCCAGCAGTTTCCTGAGGGGGCGTCAAGAGACCCAGTACTTC.

J is TRBJ1-3 and V is TRBV5-1; D is uncertain. Germline CDR1 reads SGHRS; CDR2 reads YFSETQ. Trimming stripped 5 bases from V and 4 bases from J, with 13 bases between. This CDR3 has 14 amino acids. CDR3 sequence: CASSSSLSGNTIYF. CDR3 DNA: TGCGCCAGCAGTTCATCCCTTTCCGGAAACACCATATATTTT.

The chain carries TRBV3-1 (or the pseudogene TRBV3-2) and TRBJ2-7, with 8 positions matching TRBD2. The CDR3 has 15 amino acids. V lost 2 bases to trimming and J lost 10 bases; unmatched junction nucleotides: 13. Germline V CDR1 and CDR2: LGHDT, YNNKEL (reference sequence). This CDR3 is CASSQTPGLGSFQYF. The CDR3 DNA sequence: TGTGCCAGCAGCCAAACACCGGGACTAGGCTCCTTTCAGTACTTC.

The rearrangement links TRBV2 to TRBJ1-5, with D perhaps TRBD1 (5 bases). Trimming took 7 bases from V and 5 from J, leaving 15 bases between them. Germline CDR1 SNHLY, CDR2 FYNNEI. This CDR3 comprises 14 residues. CDR3 loop: CASNGQTGYQPQHF. The CDR3 nucleotides read TGTGCCAGCAACGGACAAACAGGCTATCAGCCCCAGCATTTT.

The chain links TRBV18 to TRBJ1-3; possible D gene TRBD1, 6 bases. The CDR3 extends over 17 amino acids. Trimming shortened V by 2 bases and J by 0 bases, and 14 bases separated the two germline ends. The V gene's germline CDR1 is KGHSH and CDR2 LQKENI. The CDR3 reads CASSPVGGGSSGNTIYF. CDR3 in DNA: TGTGCCAGCTCACCAGTCGGAGGGGGAAGCTCTGGAAACACCATATATTTT. Supplemented by reference TRBV18 and TRBJ1-3, the full variable domain reads NAGVMQNPRHLVRRRGQEARLRCSPMKGHSHVYWYRQLPEEGLKFMVYLQKENIIDESGMPKERFSAEFPKEGPSILRIQQVVRGDSAAYFCASSPVGGGSSGNTIYFGEGSWLTVV.

V is TRBV7-9 and J is TRBJ2-7; 8 bases align to TRBD2. This CDR3 has 17 residues. Unmatched junction bases numbered 16, after V lost 2 bases and J lost 7 bases. Germline CDR1 reads SEHNR; CDR2 reads FQNEAQ (reference sequence). The CDR3 is CASSLQPWEAGEDEQYF. CDR3 nucleotide sequence: TGTGCCAGCAGCTTACAGCCTTGGGAAGCGGGAGAGGATGAGCAGTACTTC.

This rearrangement joins TRBV28 to TRBJ2-7; D is perhaps TRBD2 (5 bases). This CDR3 is built from 15 residues. The germline CDR1 and CDR2 sequences are MDHEN and SYDVKM. Trimming took 8 bases from V and 0 from J, leaving 17 bases between them. The CDR3 spells CASRPPRGTSYEQYF. Written as DNA, the CDR3 is TGTGCCAGCCGCCCGCCCCGGGGAACCTCCTACGAGCAGTACTTC.

The chain links TRBV3-1 (or the pseudogene TRBV3-2) to TRBJ2-1; 12 bases match TRBD2. With V trimmed by 4 bases and J by 5 bases, 6 bases remained unmatched. CDR3 length equals 16 residues. Germline assignment: CDR1 LGHDT and CDR2 YNNKEL (reference sequence). CDR3 nucleotide sequence: TGTGCCAGCAGCCCTGGACTAGCGGGGATTAACAATGAGCAGTTCTTC. Amino acids: CASSPGLAGINNEQFF.

V and J are TRBV19 and TRBJ1-5, with D maybe TRBD1 (5 bases). Germline V gene data show CDR1 as LNHDA and CDR2 as SQIVND (reference sequence). V lost 5 bases and J lost 0, with 14 bases in between. This CDR3 spans 16 amino acids. The CDR3 nucleotides read TGTGCCAGTAGTCCCGCGGGACGGAGTAGCAATCAGCCCCAGCATTTT. The encoded protein is CASSPAGRSSNQPQHF.

The chain couples TRBV30 to TRBJ1-3; D gene unclear. Trimming cost V 0 bases and J 0 bases, with 9 bases left between them. The germline gives CDR1 GTSNPN, CDR2 SVGIG (reference sequence). The CDR3 is 15 amino acids. The chain's CDR3 is CAWSVGQSSGNTIYF. The CDR3, as DNA: TGTGCCTGGAGTGTTGGGCAGTCCTCTGGAAACACCATATATTTT.

The chain uses TRBV11-2 and TRBJ2-3; D is perhaps TRBD1 (6 bases). The length of the CDR3 is 14 residues. Trimming shortened V by 1 base and J by 6 bases, and 11 bases separated the two germline ends. The germline V gene encodes CDR1 SGHAT and CDR2 FQNNGV. CDR3 sequence: CASSLARGRDTQYF. CDR3 DNA sequence: TGTGCCAGCAGCTTAGCCAGGGGTAGGGATACGCAGTATTTT.

This chain joins TRBV2 and TRBJ2-7; D unclear. The CDR3 loop spans 12 amino acids. Trimming took 9 bases from V and 2 from J, leaving 11 bases between them. CDR1 and CDR2 (germline): SNHLY, FYNNEI. The CDR3 loop reads CASGPSTYEQYF. The DNA for the CDR3 is TGTGCCAGTGGCCCTTCCACCTACGAGCAGTACTTC.

This chain links TRBV19 with TRBJ2-1, with 11 bases lining up with TRBD2. The CDR3 is 21 residues long. V gave up 9 bases and J gave up 0 bases; unmatched junction bases: 22. Germline assignment: CDR1 LNHDA and CDR2 SQIVND (reference sequence). For the CDR3, the DNA is TGTGCCAGCACTAGCGGGAGTTATCCTACCAAACATGGGGGCTCCTACAATGAGCAGTTCTTC. Translated: CASTSGSYPTKHGGSYNEQFF.

The table lists this clone with a count of one. The chain is built from TRBV3-1 (or the pseudogene TRBV3-2) and TRBJ2-5; TRBD1 aligns across 8 bases. Germline V gene lookup returns CDR1 LGHDT and CDR2 YNNKEL (reference sequence). The CDR3 loop spans 16 amino acids. With V trimmed by 2 bases and J by 4 bases, 9 bases remained unmatched. This CDR3 reads CASSQLPGGELETQYF. DNA for the CDR3: TGTGCCAGCAGCCAACTCCCAGGGGGCGAATTAGAGACCCAGTACTTC.

This clone came up a few times. V usage is TRBV2 and J usage is TRBJ1-2, with no clear D. The CDR3 is made up of 13 amino acids. CDR1 is SNHLY, CDR2 FYNNEI, per germline. Trimming shortened V by 3 bases and J by 8 bases, and 13 bases separated the two germline ends. The CDR3 is CASSDQWALGYTF. The CDR3 nucleotides are TGTGCCAGCAGTGACCAGTGGGCACTCGGCTACACCTTC.

V gene TRBV7-9 combines with J gene TRBJ1-2, with a weak D call TRBD1 (6 bases). Germline loops: CDR1 SEHNR, CDR2 FQNEAQ (reference sequence). V was trimmed by 0 bases and J by 4 bases, leaving 12 bases between them. The CDR3 has 15 amino acids. CDR3 DNA: TGTGCCAGCAGCTTAGCGGGCAGGGGCTTCTATGGCTACACCTTC. It is translated as CASSLAGRGFYGYTF. Full variable domain (rest looked up from reference TRBV7-9 and TRBJ1-2): DTGVSQNPRHKITKRGQNVTFRCDPISEHNRLYWYRQTLGQGPEFLTYFQNEAQLEKSRLLSDRFSAERPKGSFSTLEIQRTEQGDSAMYLCASSLAGRGFYGYTFGSGTRLTVV.

The chain has TRBV11-2 and TRBJ1-1; the match to TRBD1 covers 9 bases. CDR1 is SGHAT and CDR2 is FQNNGV in the germline V gene. This CDR3 region has 14 residues. Losses at the gene ends were 6 bases for V and 6 bases for J; bases not matched to a gene: 8. The CDR3 bases are TGTGCCAGCAGGAAAAACAGGGGGCAGGCTGAAGCTTTCTTT. Its translation: CASRKNRGQAEAFF.

V usage is TRBV27 and J usage is TRBJ1-6, with 7 bases identical to TRBD1. The CDR3 sequence is 14 residues long. V was clipped by 8 bases and J by 11 bases; unmatched bases: 12. Germline V lookup: CDR1 MNHEY, CDR2 SMNVEV (reference sequence). This chain's CDR3 is CASGTDRVWTPLHF. Written as DNA, the CDR3 is TGTGCCAGCGGCACAGACAGGGTCTGGACACCCCTCCACTTT.

The chain has TRBV11-3 and TRBJ1-4, with D hard to call. Germline loops: CDR1 SGHNT, CDR2 YENEEA. This CDR3 has 15 residues. V lost 4 bases, J lost 5 bases, and 14 bases lay in between. CDR3 residues: CASSYTRVLNEKLFF. CDR3 bases: TGTGCCAGCAGCTACACTCGGGTCTTAAATGAAAAACTGTTTTTT.

V gene TRBV7-9 combines with J gene TRBJ2-3, with 7 bases aligning to TRBD1. The CDR3 extends over 13 amino acids. The germline gives CDR1 SEHNR, CDR2 FQNEAQ (reference sequence). Unmatched junction bases numbered 7, after V lost 6 bases and J lost 7 bases. As DNA, the CDR3 is TGTGCCAGCAGACTAGGGGGCGTTAATACGCAGTATTTT. Translation: CASRLGGVNTQYF.

This chain uses TRBV25-1 with TRBJ2-7; 9 bases align to TRBD2. CDR1 MGHDK and CDR2 SYGVNS come from the germline V gene. Trimming removed 4 bases from V and 8 bases from J; junction bases left unmatched: 9. The CDR3 loop spans 14 amino acids. This chain's CDR3 is CASSAPGTSSKQYF. In DNA form, the CDR3 reads TGTGCCAGCAGTGCGCCCGGGACTAGCAGCAAGCAGTACTTC.

The chain links TRBV19 to TRBJ2-3; D may be TRBD2 (5 bases). Germline V gives CDR1 LNHDA, CDR2 SQIVND (reference sequence). This CDR3 has 13 amino acids. Trimming left V 7 bases short and J 0 bases short, with 8 bases between. DNA of the CDR3: TGTGCCAGTATAGGAGGCAGCACAGATACGCAGTATTTT. It codes for CASIGGSTDTQYF.

J is TRBJ2-1 and V is TRBV5-6, with TRBD1 matching 8 bases. In germline, CDR1 is SGHDT, CDR2 YYEEEE. J gave up 9 bases and V 8 bases, and 10 bases lay outside the gene matches. The CDR3 extends over 13 amino acids. CDR3 loop: CASRGTGTGEQFF. The CDR3 coding sequence is TGTGCCAGTCGAGGGACAGGAACAGGTGAGCAGTTCTTC.

The V and J genes are TRBV11-2 and TRBJ2-7; D gene unclear. CDR1 is SGHAT, CDR2 FQNNGV, per germline. This CDR3 region has 14 residues. Trimming left V 1 base short and J 5 bases short, with 12 bases between. The CDR3 sequence is CASSLGSVLDEQYF. CDR3 DNA sequence: TGTGCCAGCAGCTTAGGCTCAGTTTTGGACGAGCAGTACTTC.